Following are 4 T cell receptor beta chains from one sample sequenced in a study of regulatory dendritic cells for organ transplantation. Sequenced by immunoSEQ multiplex PCR; TCRdb stores in-frame clones only, minus some. The sample contains roughly 8,500 clones, about 67% of which appear only once. CFSE-labeled sorted T cells met regulatory or mature dendritic cells for five to six days. Which antigens these TCRs recognize remains unknown. Specimen: memory CD4+ T cells from blood cultured with dendritic cells. Subset noted: CD45RO+ memory T cells. All receptors derive from a human donor in good health.

The chain is built from TRBV5-1 and TRBJ2-2; 7 bases line up with TRBD2. CDR1 SGHRS and CDR2 YFSETQ come from the germline V gene. The length of the CDR3 is 15 residues. The trim removed 8 bases at V and 0 bases at J, leaving 7 bases unmatched. The CDR3 loop reads CASRGGGSNTGELFF. CDR3 in DNA: TGCGCCAGTCGGGGCGGGGGTTCGAACACCGGGGAGCTGTTTTTT. Variable domain in full (rest from reference TRBV5-1 and TRBJ2-2): KAGVTQTPRYLIKTRGQQVTLSCSPISGHRSVSWYQQTPGQGLQFLFEYFSETQRNKGNFPGRFSGRQFSNSRSEMNVSTLELGDSALYLCASRGGGSNTGELFFGEGSRLTVL.

The chain carries TRBV5-1 and TRBJ2-3, with TRBD1 identical over 9 bases. V was clipped by 1 base and J by 4 bases; unmatched bases: 4. Germline values: CDR1 SGHRS, CDR2 YFSETQ. The CDR3 length is 15 residues. The CDR3 sequence is CASSLNRGPSDTQYF. The CDR3 DNA follows: TGCGCCAGCAGCTTGAACAGGGGGCCTTCAGATACGCAGTATTTT.

This rearrangement joins TRBV19 to TRBJ1-4; D uncertain. The CDR3 is made up of 15 amino acids. The germline CDR1 and CDR2 sequences are LNHDA and SQIVND (reference sequence). Deletions cut 5 bases from V and 3 bases from J, with 13 bases between. The CDR3 region has the DNA TGTGCCAGTAGTCCAAACAGTACACCTAATGAAAAACTGTTTTTT. Its protein is CASSPNSTPNEKLFF.

This clone was picked up one time. The chain couples TRBV5-8 to TRBJ2-3; no clear D. There are 13 residues in the CDR3. CDR1 and CDR2 (germline): SGHTS, YDEGEE. V was clipped by 4 bases and J by 3 bases, with 9 bases between them. CDR3 sequence reads: CASSPSGTDTQYF. The CDR3 bases are TGTGCCAGCAGCCCATCCGGGACAGATACGCAGTATTTT.